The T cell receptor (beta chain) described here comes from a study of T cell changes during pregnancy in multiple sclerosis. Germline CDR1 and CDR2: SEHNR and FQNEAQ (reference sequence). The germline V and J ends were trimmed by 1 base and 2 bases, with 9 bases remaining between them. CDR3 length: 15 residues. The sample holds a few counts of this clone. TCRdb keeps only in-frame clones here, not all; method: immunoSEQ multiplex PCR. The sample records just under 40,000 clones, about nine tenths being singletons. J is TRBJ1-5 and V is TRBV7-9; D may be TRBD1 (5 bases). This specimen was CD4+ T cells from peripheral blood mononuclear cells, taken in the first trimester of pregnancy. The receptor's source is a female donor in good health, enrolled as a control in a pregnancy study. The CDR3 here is CASSLEGGGNQPQHF. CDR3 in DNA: TGTGCCAGCAGCTTAGAGGGAGGGGGCAATCAGCCCCAGCATTTT.